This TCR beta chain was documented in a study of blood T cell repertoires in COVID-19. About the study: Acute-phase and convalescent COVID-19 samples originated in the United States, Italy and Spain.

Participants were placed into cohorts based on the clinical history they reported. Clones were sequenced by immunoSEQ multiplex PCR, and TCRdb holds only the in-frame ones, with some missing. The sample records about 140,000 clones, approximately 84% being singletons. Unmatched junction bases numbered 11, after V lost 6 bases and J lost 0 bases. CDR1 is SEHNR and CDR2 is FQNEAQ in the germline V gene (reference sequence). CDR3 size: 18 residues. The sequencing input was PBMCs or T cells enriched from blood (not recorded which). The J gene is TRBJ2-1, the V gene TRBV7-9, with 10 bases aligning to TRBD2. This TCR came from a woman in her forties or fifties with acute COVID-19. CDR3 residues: CASRGLGLAVSSYNEQFF. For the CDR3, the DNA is TGTGCCAGCAGGGGCTTAGGACTAGCGGTTAGCTCCTACAATGAGCAGTTCTTC. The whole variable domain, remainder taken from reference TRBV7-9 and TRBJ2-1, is DTGVSQNPRHKITKRGQNVTFRCDPISEHNRLYWYRQTLGQGPEFLTYFQNEAQLEKSRLLSDRFSAERPKGSFSTLEIQRTEQGDSAMYLCASRGLGLAVSSYNEQFFGPGTRLTVL.